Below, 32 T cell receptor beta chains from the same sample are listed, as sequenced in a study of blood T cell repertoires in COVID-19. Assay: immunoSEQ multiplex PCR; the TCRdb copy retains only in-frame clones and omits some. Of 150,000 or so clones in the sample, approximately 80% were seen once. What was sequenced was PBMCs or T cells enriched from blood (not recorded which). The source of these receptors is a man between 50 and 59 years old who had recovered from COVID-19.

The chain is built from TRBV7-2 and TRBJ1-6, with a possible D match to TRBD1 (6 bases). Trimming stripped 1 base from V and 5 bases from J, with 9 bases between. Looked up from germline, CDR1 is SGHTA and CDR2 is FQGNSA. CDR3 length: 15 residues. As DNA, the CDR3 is TGTGCCAGCAGCTTAGTAGAGGGGGATAATTCACCCCTCCACTTT. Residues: CASSLVEGDNSPLHF.

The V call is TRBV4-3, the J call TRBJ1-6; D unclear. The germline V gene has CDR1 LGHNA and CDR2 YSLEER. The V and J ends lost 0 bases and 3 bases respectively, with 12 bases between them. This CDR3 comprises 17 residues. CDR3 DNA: TGCGCCAGCAGCCAAGAAAGCCACCGAAGCTATAATTCACCCCTCCACTTT. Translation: CASSQESHRSYNSPLHF.

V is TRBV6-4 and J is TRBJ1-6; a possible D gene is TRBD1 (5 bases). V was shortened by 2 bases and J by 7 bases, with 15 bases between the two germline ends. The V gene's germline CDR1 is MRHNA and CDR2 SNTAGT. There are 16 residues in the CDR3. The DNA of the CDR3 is TGTGCCAGCAGTGACCGCCCCCAGGGCACCAATTCACCCCTCCACTTT. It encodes CASSDRPQGTNSPLHF.

CDR3 in amino acids: CASLQGAYGYTF. DNA of the CDR3: TGTGCCAGCTTACAGGGGGCCTATGGCTACACCTTC. This chain joins TRBV2 and TRBJ1-2, with 9 positions matching TRBD1. V lost 8 bases to trimming and J lost 4 bases; unmatched junction nucleotides: 2. This CDR3 is built from 12 residues. Germline V lookup: CDR1 SNHLY, CDR2 FYNNEI. The full variable domain, in which reference TRBV2 and TRBJ1-2 provide the parts outside the CDR3, is EPEVTQTPSHQVTQMGQEVILRCVPISNHLYFYWYRQILGQKVEFLVSFYNNEISEKSEIFDDQFSVERPDGSNFTLKIRSTKLEDSAMYFCASLQGAYGYTFGSGTRLTVV.

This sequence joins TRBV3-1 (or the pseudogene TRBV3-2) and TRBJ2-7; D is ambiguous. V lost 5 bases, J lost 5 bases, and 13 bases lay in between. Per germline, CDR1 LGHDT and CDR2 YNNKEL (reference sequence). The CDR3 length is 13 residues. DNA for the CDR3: TGTGCCAGCAGCTACCTGCACGGAGACGAGCAGTACTTC. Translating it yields CASSYLHGDEQYF.

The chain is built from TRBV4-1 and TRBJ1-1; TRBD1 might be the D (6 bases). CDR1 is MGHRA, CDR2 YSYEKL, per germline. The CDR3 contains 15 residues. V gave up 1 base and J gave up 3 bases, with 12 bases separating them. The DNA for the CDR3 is TGCGCCAGCAGCCAAGGCGGACAGCCCTACACTGAAGCTTTCTTT. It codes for CASSQGGQPYTEAFF.

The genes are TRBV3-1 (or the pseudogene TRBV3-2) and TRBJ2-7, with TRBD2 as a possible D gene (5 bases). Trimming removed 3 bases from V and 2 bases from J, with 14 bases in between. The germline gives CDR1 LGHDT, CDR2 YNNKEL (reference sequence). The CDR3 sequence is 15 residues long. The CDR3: CASSQVGLGTYEQYF. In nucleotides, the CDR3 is TGTGCCAGCAGCCAGGTCGGACTCGGGACCTACGAGCAGTACTTC.

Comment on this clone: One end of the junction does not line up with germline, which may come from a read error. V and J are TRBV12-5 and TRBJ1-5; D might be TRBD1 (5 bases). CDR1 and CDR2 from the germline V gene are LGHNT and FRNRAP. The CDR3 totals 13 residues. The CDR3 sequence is CASGFEVGDSQHF. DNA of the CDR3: TGTGCTAGTGGTTTCGAGGTGGGGGACTCCCAACATTTT. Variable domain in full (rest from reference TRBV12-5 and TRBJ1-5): DARVTQTPRHKVTEMGQEVTMRCQPILGHNTVFWYRQTMMQGLELLAYFRNRAPLDDSGMPKDRFSAEMPDATLATLKIQPSEPRDSAVYFCASGFEVGDSQHFGDGTRLSIL.

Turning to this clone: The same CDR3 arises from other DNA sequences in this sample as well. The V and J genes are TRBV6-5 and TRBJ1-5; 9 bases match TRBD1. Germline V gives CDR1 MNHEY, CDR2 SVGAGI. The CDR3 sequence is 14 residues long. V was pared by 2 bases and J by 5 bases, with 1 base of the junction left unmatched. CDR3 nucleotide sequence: TGTGCCAGCAGTTACAGGACAGGGGATCAGCCCCAGCATTTT. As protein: CASSYRTGDQPQHF.

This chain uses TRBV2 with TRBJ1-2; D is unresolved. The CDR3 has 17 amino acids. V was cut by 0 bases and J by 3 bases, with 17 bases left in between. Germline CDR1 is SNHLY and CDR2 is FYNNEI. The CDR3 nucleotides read TGTGCCAGCAGTGAAGCGCTGGAGACTGAGGGCTACTATGGCTACACCTTC. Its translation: CASSEALETEGYYGYTF.

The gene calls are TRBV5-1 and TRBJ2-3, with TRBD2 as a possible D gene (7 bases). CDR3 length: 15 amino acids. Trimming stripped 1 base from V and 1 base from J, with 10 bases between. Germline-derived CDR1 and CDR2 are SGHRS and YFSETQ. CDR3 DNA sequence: TGCGCCAGCAGCTTGAGGGGGGGAGGCACAGATACGCAGTATTTT. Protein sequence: CASSLRGGGTDTQYF. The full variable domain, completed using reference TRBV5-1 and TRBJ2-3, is KAGVTQTPRYLIKTRGQQVTLSCSPISGHRSVSWYQQTPGQGLQFLFEYFSETQRNKGNFPGRFSGRQFSNSRSEMNVSTLELGDSALYLCASSLRGGGTDTQYFGPGTRLTVL.

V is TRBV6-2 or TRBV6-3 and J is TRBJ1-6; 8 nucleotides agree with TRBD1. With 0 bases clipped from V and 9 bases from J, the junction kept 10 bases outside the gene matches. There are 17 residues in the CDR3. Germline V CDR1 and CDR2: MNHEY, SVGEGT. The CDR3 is CASSYSTTQGASSPLHF. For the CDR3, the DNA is TGTGCCAGCAGTTACTCTACAACCCAGGGGGCAAGTTCACCCCTCCACTTT.

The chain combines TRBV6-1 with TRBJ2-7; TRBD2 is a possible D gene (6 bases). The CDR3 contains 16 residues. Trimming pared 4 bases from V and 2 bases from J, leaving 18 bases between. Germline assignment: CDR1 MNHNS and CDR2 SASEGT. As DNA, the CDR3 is TGTGCCAGCAGTGGGGGAGGCTGGGGGGATACCTACGAGCAGTACTTC. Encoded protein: CASSGGGWGDTYEQYF.

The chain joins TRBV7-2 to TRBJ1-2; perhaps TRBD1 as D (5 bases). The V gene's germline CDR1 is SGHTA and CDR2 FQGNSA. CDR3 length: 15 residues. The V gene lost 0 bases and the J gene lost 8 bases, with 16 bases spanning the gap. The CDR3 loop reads CASSLASGSRGGYTF. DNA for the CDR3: TGTGCCAGCAGCTTAGCCTCAGGGTCACGCGGCGGCTACACCTTC.

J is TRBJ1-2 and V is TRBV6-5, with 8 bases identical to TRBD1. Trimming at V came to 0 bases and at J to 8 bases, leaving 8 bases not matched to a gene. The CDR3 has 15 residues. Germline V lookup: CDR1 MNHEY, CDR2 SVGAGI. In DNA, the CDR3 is TGTGCCAGCAGTTACTCGACCCCGACAGGGGAAGGCTACACCTTC. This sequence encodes CASSYSTPTGEGYTF.

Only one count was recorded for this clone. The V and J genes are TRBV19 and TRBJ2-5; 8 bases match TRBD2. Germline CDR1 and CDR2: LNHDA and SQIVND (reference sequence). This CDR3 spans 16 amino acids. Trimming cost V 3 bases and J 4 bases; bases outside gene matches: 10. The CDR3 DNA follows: TGTGCCAGTAGTATTAGCGACGGGGGGGCCATAGAGACCCAGTACTTC. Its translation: CASSISDGGAIETQYF.

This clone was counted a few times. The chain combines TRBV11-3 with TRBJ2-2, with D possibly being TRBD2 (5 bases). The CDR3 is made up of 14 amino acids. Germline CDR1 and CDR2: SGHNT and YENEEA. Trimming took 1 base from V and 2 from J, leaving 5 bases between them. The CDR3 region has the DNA TGTGCCAGCAGCTTAGCGGGAAACACCGGGGAGCTGTTTTTT. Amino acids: CASSLAGNTGELFF.

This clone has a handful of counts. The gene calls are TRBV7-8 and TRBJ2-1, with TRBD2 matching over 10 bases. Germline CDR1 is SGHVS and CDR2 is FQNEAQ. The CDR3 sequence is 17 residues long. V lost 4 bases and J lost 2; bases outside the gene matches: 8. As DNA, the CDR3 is TGTGCCAGCAGCTCGGACCTAGCGGGGGACCCCTACAATGAGCAGTTCTTC. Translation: CASSSDLAGDPYNEQFF.

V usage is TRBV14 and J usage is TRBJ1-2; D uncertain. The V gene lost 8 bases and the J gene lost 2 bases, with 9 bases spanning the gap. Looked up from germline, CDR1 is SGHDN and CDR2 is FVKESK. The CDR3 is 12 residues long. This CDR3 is CASSTGNYGYTF. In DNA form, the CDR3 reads TGTGCCAGCTCGACCGGGAACTATGGCTACACCTTC. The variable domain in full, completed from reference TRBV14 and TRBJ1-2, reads EAGVTQFPSHSVIEKGQTVTLRCDPISGHDNLYWYRRVMGKEIKFLLHFVKESKQDESGMPNNRFLAERTGGTYSTLKVQPAELEDSGVYFCASSTGNYGYTFGSGTRLTVV.

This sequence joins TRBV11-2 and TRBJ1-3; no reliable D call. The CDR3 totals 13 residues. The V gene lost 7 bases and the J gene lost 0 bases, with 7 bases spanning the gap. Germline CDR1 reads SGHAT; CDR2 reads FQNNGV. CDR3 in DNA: TGTGCCAGCATCTCCCGCTCTGGAAACACCATATATTTT. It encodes CASISRSGNTIYF. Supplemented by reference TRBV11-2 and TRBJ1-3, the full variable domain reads EAGVAQSPRYKIIEKRQSVAFWCNPISGHATLYWYQQILGQGPKLLIQFQNNGVVDDSQLPKDRFSAERLKGVDSTLKIQPAKLEDSAVYLCASISRSGNTIYFGEGSWLTVV.

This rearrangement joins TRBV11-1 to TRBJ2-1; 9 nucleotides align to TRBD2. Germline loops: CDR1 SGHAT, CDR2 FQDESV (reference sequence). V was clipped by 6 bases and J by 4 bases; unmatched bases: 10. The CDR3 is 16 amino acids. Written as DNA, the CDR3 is TGTGCCAGCAGTCAAGCGGGACTAGCCTCATACAATGAGCAGTTCTTC. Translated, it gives CASSQAGLASYNEQFF.

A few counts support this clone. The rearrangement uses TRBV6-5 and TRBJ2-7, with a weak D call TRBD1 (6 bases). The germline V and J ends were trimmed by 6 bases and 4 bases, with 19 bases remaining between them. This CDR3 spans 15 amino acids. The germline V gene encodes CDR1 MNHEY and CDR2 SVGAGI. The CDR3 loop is CASSRSGTLIYEQYF. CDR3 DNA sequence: TGTGCCAGCAGCCGCTCCGGGACACTTATATACGAGCAGTACTTC.

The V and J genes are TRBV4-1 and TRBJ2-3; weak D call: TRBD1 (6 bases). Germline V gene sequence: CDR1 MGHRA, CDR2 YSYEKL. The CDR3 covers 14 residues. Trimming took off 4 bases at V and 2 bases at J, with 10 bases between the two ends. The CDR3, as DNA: TGCGCCAGCAGCCTTGGACAGCCCACAGATACGCAGTATTTT. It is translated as CASSLGQPTDTQYF.

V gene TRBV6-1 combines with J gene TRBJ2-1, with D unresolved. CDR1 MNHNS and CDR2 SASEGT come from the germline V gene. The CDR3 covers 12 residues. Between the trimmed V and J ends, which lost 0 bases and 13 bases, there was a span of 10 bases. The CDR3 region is CASSEAPRGQFF. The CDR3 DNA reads TGTGCCAGCAGTGAAGCGCCACGCGGTCAGTTCTTC.

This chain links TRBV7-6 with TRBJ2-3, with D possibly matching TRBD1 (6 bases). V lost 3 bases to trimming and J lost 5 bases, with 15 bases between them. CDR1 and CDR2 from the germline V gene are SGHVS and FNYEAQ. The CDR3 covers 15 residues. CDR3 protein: CASSFKGRGEDTQYF. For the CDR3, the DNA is TGTGCCAGCAGCTTCAAAGGCAGGGGTGAAGATACGCAGTATTTT.

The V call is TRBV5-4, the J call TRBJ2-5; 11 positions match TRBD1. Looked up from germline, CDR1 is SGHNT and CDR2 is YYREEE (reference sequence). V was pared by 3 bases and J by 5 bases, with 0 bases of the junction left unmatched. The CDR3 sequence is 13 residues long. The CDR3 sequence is CASSWDRGETQYF. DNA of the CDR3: TGTGCCAGCAGCTGGGACAGGGGGGAGACCCAGTACTTC.

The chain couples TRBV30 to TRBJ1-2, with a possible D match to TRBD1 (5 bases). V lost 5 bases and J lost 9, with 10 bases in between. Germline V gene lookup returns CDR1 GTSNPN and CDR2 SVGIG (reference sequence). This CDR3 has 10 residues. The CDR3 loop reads CAWGTGSYTF. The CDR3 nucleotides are TGTGCCTGGGGTACAGGAAGCTACACCTTC.

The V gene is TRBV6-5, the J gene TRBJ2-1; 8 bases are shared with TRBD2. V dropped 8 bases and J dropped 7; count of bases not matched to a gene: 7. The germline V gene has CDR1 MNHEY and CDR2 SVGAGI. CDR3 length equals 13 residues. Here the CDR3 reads CASGGAGGNEQFF. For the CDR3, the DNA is TGTGCCAGCGGCGGGGCGGGGGGAAATGAGCAGTTCTTC.

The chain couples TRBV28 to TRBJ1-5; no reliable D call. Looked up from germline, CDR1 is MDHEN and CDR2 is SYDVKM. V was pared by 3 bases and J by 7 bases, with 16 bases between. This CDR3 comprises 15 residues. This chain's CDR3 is CASSFQGGVGQPQHF. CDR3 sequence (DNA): TGTGCCAGCAGTTTTCAAGGAGGCGTCGGGCAGCCCCAGCATTTT.

CDR3 sequence reads: CASSSPGQGHEQYF. CDR3 coding DNA: TGTGCCAGCAGTTCTCCGGGACAGGGTCACGAGCAGTACTTC. This sequence joins TRBV11-2 and TRBJ2-7, with TRBD1 identical over 9 bases. Unmatched junction bases numbered 8, after V lost 6 bases and J lost 5 bases. This CDR3 spans 14 amino acids. In germline, CDR1 is SGHAT, CDR2 FQNNGV.

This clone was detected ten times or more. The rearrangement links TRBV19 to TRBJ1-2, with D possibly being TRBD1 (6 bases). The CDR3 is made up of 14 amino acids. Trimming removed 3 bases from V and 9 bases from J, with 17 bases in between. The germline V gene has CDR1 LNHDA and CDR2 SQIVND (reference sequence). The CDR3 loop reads CASSIPGQSPSYTF. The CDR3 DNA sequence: TGTGCCAGTAGTATCCCCGGACAGTCCCCAAGCTACACCTTC.

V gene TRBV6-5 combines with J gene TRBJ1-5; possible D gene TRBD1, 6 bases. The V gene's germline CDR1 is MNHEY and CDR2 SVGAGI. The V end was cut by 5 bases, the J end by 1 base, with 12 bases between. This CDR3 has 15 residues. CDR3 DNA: TGTGCCAGCAGTCACGCCGACAGGAGCAATCAGCCCCAGCATTTT. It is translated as CASSHADRSNQPQHF.